A single sample is the source of the 32 T cell receptor beta chains below, sequenced in a study of T cells in Graves' hyperthyroidism and ophthalmopathy. The investigators amplified TCR beta CDR3 regions from RNA transcripts. The HTBI set primed first-round TCR CDR3 RT-PCR. TCRdb re-analysed the multiplex PCR reads in MiXCR, keeping a single row per CDR3 protein. The table records 550,000 to 600,000 distinct CDR3 sequences, 11% to 15% of them present only once. What was sequenced was blood. These receptors all come from a woman aged 18-29 years with Graves' ophthalmopathy.

This clonotype was recorded a few times. V usage is TRBV25-1 and J usage is TRBJ1-3; D remains ambiguous. The CDR3 totals 15 residues. Germline-derived CDR1 and CDR2 are MGHDK and SYGVNS. V lost 1 base and J 0 bases, leaving 7 bases between the germline ends. The CDR3, as DNA: TGTGCCAGCAGTGAATTACAGTTCTCTGGAAACACCATATATTTT. This gives the protein CASSELQFSGNTIYF.

This rearrangement joins TRBV10-3 to TRBJ2-7; the match to TRBD1 covers 8 bases. The V and J ends lost 6 bases and 4 bases, in that order; junction bases with no gene match: 14. CDR3 size: 16 residues. Germline CDR1 reads ENHRY; CDR2 reads SYGVKD. The CDR3 DNA sequence: TGTGCCATCAGGGAATGGGGGAGACAGGGGAGATACGAGCAGTACTTC. Its protein is CAIREWGRQGRYEQYF.

The rearrangement uses TRBV5-4 and TRBJ1-2; D might be TRBD1 (6 bases). Germline values: CDR1 SGHNT, CDR2 YYREEE (reference sequence). Deletions cut 0 bases from V and 4 bases from J, with 13 bases between. This CDR3 is 15 amino acids long. CDR3 nucleotides: TGTGCCAGCAGCTTGGATGGGGGGCGGATCTATGGCTACACCTTC. Its protein product is CASSLDGGRIYGYTF. The entire variable domain, with the rest obtained from reference TRBV5-4 and TRBJ1-2, is as follows: ETGVTQSPTHLIKTRGQQVTLRCSSQSGHNTVSWYQQALGQGPQFIFQYYREEENGRGNFPPRFSGLQFPNYSSELNVNALELDDSALYLCASSLDGGRIYGYTFGSGTRLTVV.

This clonotype was recorded many times. This chain links TRBV28 with TRBJ1-6; 10 nucleotides align to TRBD1. Looked up from germline, CDR1 is MDHEN and CDR2 is SYDVKM. The CDR3 has 15 residues. The V gene end was trimmed by 8 bases and the J gene end by 8 bases; junction bases not matched to a gene: 9. The CDR3 DNA sequence: TGTGCCAGCTTCGCCGGGACAGGGGAACATTCACCCCTCCACTTT. Translation gives CASFAGTGEHSPLHF. Full variable domain (outside the CDR3, taken from reference TRBV28 and TRBJ1-6): DVKVTQSSRYLVKRTGEKVFLECVQDMDHENMFWYRQDPGLGLRLIYFSYDVKMKEKGDIPEGYSVSREKKERFSLILESASTNQTSMYLCASFAGTGEHSPLHFGNGTRLTVT.

Many counts were recorded for this clonotype. This chain connects TRBV20-1 to TRBJ2-7, with D possibly TRBD1 on 7 matching bases. The V gene lost 6 bases and the J gene lost 6 bases, with 21 bases spanning the gap. Germline CDR1 DFQATT, CDR2 SNEGSKA (reference sequence). The CDR3 extends over 14 amino acids. The CDR3 nucleotides read TGCAGTGCGCGGGGACGAGGGGGCCTTCGCGAGCAGTACTTC. It yields the protein CSARGRGGLREQYF.

This clonotype turned up a few times. V and J are TRBV20-1 and TRBJ2-3; 7 bases agree with TRBD1. V lost 6 bases to trimming and J lost 0 bases; unmatched junction nucleotides: 9. CDR3 length: 15 amino acids. Germline CDR1 is DFQATT and CDR2 is SNEGSKA (reference sequence). This chain's CDR3 is CSAGLGTASTDTQYF. CDR3 DNA: TGCAGTGCAGGGCTTGGGACAGCTAGCACAGATACGCAGTATTTT.

The rearrangement links TRBV6-1 to TRBJ2-7; D gene ambiguous. CDR3 size: 14 residues. Trimming stripped 3 bases from V and 5 bases from J, with 14 bases between. Per germline, CDR1 MNHNS and CDR2 SASEGT. CDR3 in amino acids: CASSEFGLTDEQYF. The CDR3 coding sequence is TGTGCCAGCAGTGAGTTTGGTCTTACGGACGAGCAGTACTTC.

The rearrangement joins TRBV28 to TRBJ1-5; D is possibly TRBD1 (6 bases). Germline CDR1 MDHEN, CDR2 SYDVKM. Trimming shortened V by 5 bases and J by 0 bases, and 26 bases separated the two germline ends. This CDR3 region has 20 residues. The CDR3 bases are TGTGCCAGCAGTGTGGTGCTTGGGACACCTACGCGGTATAGCAATCAGCCCCAGCATTTT. As protein: CASSVVLGTPTRYSNQPQHF.

This clonotype was counted only a few times. The chain employs TRBV19 and TRBJ2-4, with D perhaps matching TRBD2 (7 bases). CDR3 size: 15 residues. The germline V gene encodes CDR1 LNHDA and CDR2 SQIVND (reference sequence). The V end lost 10 bases, the J end lost 6 bases, and 22 bases lay between the germline ends. CDR3 nucleotides: TGTGCCACAGTACGAGGGGGGGGCGGGTCAAACATTCAGTACTTC. Its protein product is CATVRGGGGSNIQYF.

This clonotype has ten or more counts. The gene calls are TRBV7-3 and TRBJ2-7; 7 bases match TRBD1. The CDR3 runs 13 residues. Germline CDR1 and CDR2: SGHTA and FQGTGA. Germline trimming cut 1 base from V and 6 bases from J; bases unmatched to any gene: 3. Here the CDR3 DNA reads TGTGCCAGCAGCTTAAATTCAGGGGGCGAGCAGTACTTC. Residues: CASSLNSGGEQYF.

This clonotype was counted between two and nine times. The chain carries TRBV28 and TRBJ2-7; the D gene is possibly TRBD2 (6 bases). V was trimmed by 8 bases and J by 3 bases, leaving 11 bases between them. Germline CDR1 is MDHEN and CDR2 is SYDVKM. The CDR3 is 12 amino acids. In nucleotides, the CDR3 is TGTGCCAGCGCCGGGACTTTCTACGAGCAGTACTTC. This translates into CASAGTFYEQYF.

This clonotype was observed a few times. This chain links TRBV20-1 with TRBJ2-6; D assignment may be TRBD1 or TRBD2 (5 bases each). The CDR3 sequence is 18 residues long. Germline CDR1 reads DFQATT; CDR2 reads SNEGSKA (reference sequence). The V gene lost 0 bases and the J gene lost 1 base, with 16 bases spanning the gap. This CDR3 is CSARDHQGPLSGANVLTF. The DNA of the CDR3 is TGCAGTGCTAGAGATCACCAGGGACCCCTTTCTGGGGCCAACGTCCTGACTTTC.

The sample holds a few counts of this clonotype. The gene calls are TRBV18 and TRBJ1-2; the D gene is possibly TRBD1 (5 bases). The length of the CDR3 is 14 residues. Germline values: CDR1 KGHSH, CDR2 LQKENI. V was shortened by 0 bases and J by 6 bases, with 11 bases between the two germline ends. The CDR3 region is CASSPPGVRNGYTF. For the CDR3, the DNA is TGTGCCAGCTCACCACCGGGGGTCCGGAATGGCTACACCTTC. The variable domain in full, completed from reference TRBV18 and TRBJ1-2, reads NAGVMQNPRHLVRRRGQEARLRCSPMKGHSHVYWYRQLPEEGLKFMVYLQKENIIDESGMPKERFSAEFPKEGPSILRIQQVVRGDSAAYFCASSPPGVRNGYTFGSGTRLTVV.

The rearrangement uses TRBV2 and TRBJ1-5; no reliable D call. Germline V lookup: CDR1 SNHLY, CDR2 FYNNEI. V lost 4 bases and J 0 bases, leaving 19 bases between the germline ends. The CDR3 sequence is 18 residues long. The CDR3 protein is CASSGLTLNGDSNQPQHF. The CDR3 DNA reads as TGTGCCAGCAGTGGCCTGACCCTGAACGGAGATAGCAATCAGCCCCAGCATTTT.

This clonotype has a count of ten or more. The J gene is TRBJ1-5, the V gene TRBV3-1; D might be TRBD1 (5 bases). V gave up 3 bases and J gave up 4 bases, with 19 bases separating them. CDR1 is LGHDT and CDR2 is YNNKEL in the germline V gene (reference sequence). The CDR3 spans 17 residues. The CDR3 sequence: CASSQAGGLKANQPQHF. For the CDR3, the DNA is TGTGCCAGCAGCCAGGCGGGGGGTTTGAAGGCTAATCAGCCCCAGCATTTT.

The J gene is TRBJ2-7, the V gene TRBV6-5, with D perhaps TRBD2 (5 bases). The germline V gene encodes CDR1 MNHEY and CDR2 SVGAGI. This CDR3 comprises 16 residues. Trimming removed 2 bases at V and 5 bases at J, with 19 bases between. The CDR3 here is CASSYQWTGIVDEQYF. The CDR3 bases are TGTGCCAGCAGTTACCAGTGGACTGGGATTGTGGACGAGCAGTACTTC.

CDR3 nucleotide sequence: TGTGCCAGCTCACCACCGTCCAAAGGGCCGGGAGAGCAGTACTTC. Residues: CASSPPSKGPGEQYF. The chain combines TRBV18 with TRBJ2-7, with D possibly being TRBD2 (5 bases). V shed 0 bases and J shed 7 bases, with 16 bases lying between them. This CDR3 comprises 15 residues. CDR1 is KGHSH, CDR2 LQKENI, per germline.

This clonotype was counted ten times or more. CDR3 sequence: CASSLGEELNTEAFF. CDR3 DNA: TGCGCCAGCAGCTTGGGTGAAGAATTGAACACTGAAGCTTTCTTT. The chain couples TRBV5-1 to TRBJ1-1; D gene ambiguous. CDR1 is SGHRS and CDR2 is YFSETQ in the germline V gene. The CDR3 loop spans 15 amino acids. Trimming removed 0 bases from V and 0 bases from J, with 9 bases in between.

The rearrangement links TRBV5-1 to TRBJ2-5; TRBD1 might be the D (6 bases). The CDR3 spans 14 residues. Germline-derived CDR1 and CDR2 are SGHRS and YFSETQ. V gave up 4 bases and J gave up 2 bases, with 12 bases separating them. The CDR3 here is CASSIGGQQETQYF. Here the CDR3 DNA reads TGCGCCAGCAGCATAGGGGGACAACAAGAGACCCAGTACTTC.

The chain employs TRBV5-6 and TRBJ2-3; 9 bases are shared with TRBD2. Trimming took 0 bases from V and 3 from J; bases not matched to a gene: 2. This CDR3 spans 15 amino acids. The V gene's germline CDR1 is SGHDT and CDR2 YYEEEE. This CDR3 reads CASSLETSGTDTQYF. As DNA, the CDR3 is TGTGCCAGCAGCTTGGAGACTAGCGGAACAGATACGCAGTATTTT.

The table lists this clonotype with many counts. The genes are TRBV28 and TRBJ2-2; 8 bases are a match to TRBD2. The CDR3 contains 16 residues. Germline V gene data show CDR1 as MDHEN and CDR2 as SYDVKM. The junction had 7 bases not matched to a gene; V was cut back by 4 bases and J by 3 bases. CDR3 amino acids: CASSSLAGFYTGELFF. Written as DNA, the CDR3 is TGTGCCAGCAGTTCATTAGCGGGATTTTACACCGGGGAGCTGTTTTTT.

There are many counts of this clonotype. V and J are TRBV20-1 and TRBJ1-5; D may be TRBD1 (6 bases). In germline, CDR1 is DFQATT, CDR2 SNEGSKA (reference sequence). This CDR3 has 16 residues. Trimming took off 5 bases at V and 7 bases at J, with 24 bases between the two ends. Here the CDR3 reads CSAPDPTTGAGQPQHF. CDR3 in DNA: TGCAGTGCTCCGGACCCTACGACAGGCGCTGGGCAGCCCCAGCATTTT.

Worth noting for this clonotype: This clone may be a read error of a much larger clone one base away. As the CDR3 is not closed by the conserved phenylalanine or tryptophan, this likely results from a read error. The chain uses TRBV20-1 and TRBJ2-4, with TRBD1 matching over 7 bases. V lost 2 bases to trimming and J lost 0 bases; unmatched junction nucleotides: 10. Germline V gives CDR1 DFQATT, CDR2 SNEGSKA (reference sequence). The CDR3 extends over 17 amino acids. The CDR3 nucleotides are TGCAGTGCTAGAAGGGGGCCACTATCTTTAGCCAAAAACATTCAGTACCTC. It translates to CSARRGPLSLAKNIQYL.

The chain joins TRBV29-1 to TRBJ2-2; 7 bases match TRBD1. Per germline, CDR1 SQVTM and CDR2 ANQGSEA. Trimming took 7 bases from V and 3 from J; bases not matched to a gene: 8. This CDR3 has 14 amino acids. The CDR3 nucleotides read TGCAGCGGATCATACAGGGGTGACACCGGGGAGCTGTTTTTT. It codes for CSGSYRGDTGELFF.

This clonotype has just a few counts. The rearrangement uses TRBV6-2 or TRBV6-3 and TRBJ2-7; D not certain. This CDR3 region has 14 residues. V shed 0 bases and J shed 0 bases, with 6 bases lying between them. Germline loops: CDR1 MNHEY, CDR2 SVGEGT. CDR3: CASSYSFPSYEQYF. In DNA form, the CDR3 reads TGTGCCAGCAGTTACTCTTTTCCCTCCTACGAGCAGTACTTC.

This clonotype has at least ten counts. V gene TRBV7-8 combines with J gene TRBJ1-1, with TRBD1 identical over 7 bases. V shed 1 base and J 12 bases; nucleotides not matched to a gene: 14. Germline V CDR1 and CDR2: SGHVS, FQNEAQ. This CDR3 contains 15 residues. The CDR3 here is CASSLGGTGQSASFF. CDR3 nucleotide sequence: TGTGCCAGCAGCTTAGGGGGGACGGGACAGTCCGCATCTTTCTTT.

This clonotype was observed many times. This chain links TRBV18 with TRBJ2-7; D not certain. This CDR3 contains 12 residues. Germline CDR1 reads KGHSH; CDR2 reads LQKENI. V lost 0 bases and J lost 6, with 6 bases in between. The CDR3 nucleotides are TGTGCCAGCTCACCACCTTCTGGCGAGCAGTACTTC. As protein: CASSPPSGEQYF. Full variable domain (outside the CDR3, taken from reference TRBV18 and TRBJ2-7): NAGVMQNPRHLVRRRGQEARLRCSPMKGHSHVYWYRQLPEEGLKFMVYLQKENIIDESGMPKERFSAEFPKEGPSILRIQQVVRGDSAAYFCASSPPSGEQYFGPGTRLTVT.

This clonotype has more than one count but fewer than ten. The germline gene is not matched at one end of the junction; a read error may be the cause. The rearrangement joins TRBV7-3 to TRBJ2-3; D is uncertain. This CDR3 contains 12 residues. Germline V gene lookup returns CDR1 SGHTA and CDR2 FQGTGA. The CDR3 sequence is CASSLAPDTQDF. The CDR3 DNA is TGTGCCAGCAGTTTAGCCCCAGATACGCAGGATTTT.

This clonotype was counted at least ten times. This chain joins TRBV28 and TRBJ1-2; 9 nucleotides agree with TRBD1. This CDR3 spans 17 amino acids. Trimming cost V 1 base and J 3 bases; bases outside gene matches: 9. CDR1 is MDHEN, CDR2 SYDVKM, per germline. CDR3 loop: CASSLLSPGQGDYGYTF. As DNA, the CDR3 is TGTGCCAGCAGTTTATTAAGTCCGGGACAGGGTGACTATGGCTACACCTTC.

This clonotype occurred many times. V and J are TRBV6-1 and TRBJ2-1; TRBD2 might be the D (5 bases). The CDR3 extends over 13 amino acids. V lost 7 bases and J lost 3, with 10 bases in between. Germline V gene lookup returns CDR1 MNHNS and CDR2 SASEGT. Here the CDR3 reads CASTEGSYNEQFF. The DNA for the CDR3 is TGTGCCAGCACCGAGGGCAGCTACAATGAGCAGTTCTTC.

In this sample, this clonotype turned up many times. This chain links TRBV20-1 with TRBJ1-1, with D hard to call. Trimming shortened V by 1 base and J by 0 bases, and 15 bases separated the two germline ends. Germline-derived CDR1 and CDR2 are DFQATT and SNEGSKA (reference sequence). The length of the CDR3 is 16 residues. CDR3 nucleotide sequence: TGCAGTGCTAGAGCTCGGTTGGAGAAGCTGAACACTGAAGCTTTCTTT. It translates to CSARARLEKLNTEAFF.

This clonotype was recorded at least ten times. The chain combines TRBV6-2 or TRBV6-3 with TRBJ2-7; D is uncertain. The CDR3 loop spans 21 amino acids. Trimming shortened V by 5 bases and J by 0 bases, and 32 bases separated the two germline ends. Germline lookup yields CDR1 MNHEY and CDR2 SVGEGT. CDR3 DNA: TGTGCCAGCAGTAATCCAGGTGCTCTTCCCTGGACGGTGACAAGCTCCTACGAGCAGTACTTC. Its translation: CASSNPGALPWTVTSSYEQYF.